Below, 15 T cell receptor beta chains from the same sample are listed, as sequenced in a study of shared clonotypes between healthy human individuals. Data came from immunoSEQ multiplex PCR; TCRdb stores just in-frame clones and leaves some out. The sample lists about 2.4 million clones; roughly 93% were seen once. Sequenced input: naive CD4+ T cells from PBMCs. Subset specified: CD45RA+ positively selected. The receptors stem from a young man in good health. Some clones in this sample may be carry-over from other donors' samples.

The CDR3 DNA reads TGTGCCAGCAGTTTATTGGGGGGGGGCGCGGGTTTTTTGTTTTTT. It yields the protein CASSLLGGGAGFLFF. The chain recombines TRBV27 with TRBJ1-4; tentative D call: TRBD1 (6 bases). V shed 1 base and J shed 15 bases, with 21 bases lying between them. Looked up from germline, CDR1 is MNHEY and CDR2 is SMNVEV (reference sequence). The CDR3 has 15 residues.

This rearrangement joins TRBV7-3 to TRBJ2-5; TRBD2 matches at 8 bases. Germline-derived CDR1 and CDR2 are SGHTA and FQGTGA. This CDR3 comprises 15 residues. V gave up 2 bases and J gave up 2 bases; unmatched junction bases: 4. In DNA form, the CDR3 reads TGTGCCAGCAGCTTAGCGGGAGGCGGGCAAGAGACCCAGTACTTC. It is translated as CASSLAGGGQETQYF.

The count of this clone is one. The chain links TRBV19 to TRBJ1-1, with D tentatively TRBD1 (6 bases). This CDR3 has 13 amino acids. Germline CDR1 reads LNHDA; CDR2 reads SQIVND (reference sequence). The V end was cut by 6 bases, the J end by 3 bases, with 11 bases between. CDR3 DNA sequence: TGTGCCAGTAGCCAGGGGTTCGACACTGAAGCTTTCTTT. This translates into CASSQGFDTEAFF.

As for this clone: Other DNA sequences in this sample translate to the same CDR3. This chain connects TRBV7-8 to TRBJ2-1; 8 nucleotides line up with TRBD2. With V trimmed by 1 base and J by 4 bases, 3 bases remained unmatched. Germline V gene lookup returns CDR1 SGHVS and CDR2 FQNEAQ. This CDR3 region has 15 residues. This CDR3 is CASSLGRGAYNEQFF. Here the CDR3 DNA reads TGTGCCAGCAGCTTAGGGCGGGGGGCTTACAATGAGCAGTTCTTC.

The J gene is TRBJ2-7, the V gene TRBV27; 11 nucleotides align to TRBD2. CDR3 size: 15 residues. Germline-derived CDR1 and CDR2 are MNHEY and SMNVEV (reference sequence). V gave up 9 bases and J gave up 4 bases; unmatched junction bases: 11. This CDR3 is CASRLGLAGGYEQYF. For the CDR3, the DNA is TGTGCCAGTCGGCTTGGGCTAGCGGGAGGATACGAGCAGTACTTC.

V gene TRBV28 combines with J gene TRBJ1-2; no firm D call. CDR1 and CDR2 from the germline V gene are MDHEN and SYDVKM. V lost 7 bases and J 6 bases, leaving 12 bases between the germline ends. The CDR3 length is 12 residues. The CDR3 protein is CASKITPDGYTF. DNA for the CDR3: TGTGCCAGCAAAATAACCCCCGATGGCTACACCTTC.

The rearrangement uses TRBV7-2 and TRBJ1-1, with D uncertain. CDR1 and CDR2 from the germline V gene are SGHTA and FQGNSA. This CDR3 has 13 amino acids. Trimming removed 5 bases at V and 1 base at J, with 8 bases between. CDR3 nucleotide sequence: TGTGCCAGCAGCGGACGGAGGAACACTGAAGCTTTCTTT. It specifies CASSGRRNTEAFF.

The J gene is TRBJ2-3, the V gene TRBV6-5; maybe TRBD1 (6 bases). With 4 bases removed from V and 6 bases from J, the gap between germline ends came to 17 bases. The length of the CDR3 is 15 residues. CDR1 is MNHEY, CDR2 SVGAGI, per germline. The CDR3 sequence: CASSFTGPHVDTQYF. The CDR3 region has the DNA TGTGCCAGCAGTTTCACAGGGCCCCATGTGGATACGCAGTATTTT.

The rearrangement links TRBV6-6 to TRBJ1-1; 8 nucleotides match TRBD1. The trim removed 2 bases at V and 8 bases at J, leaving 10 bases unmatched. Germline CDR1 reads MNHNY; CDR2 reads SVGAGI (reference sequence). There are 15 residues in the CDR3. The CDR3 reads CASSYPGQVELEAFF. The CDR3 DNA sequence: TGTGCCAGCAGTTACCCGGGACAGGTCGAGTTGGAAGCTTTCTTT.

The chain links TRBV4-3 to TRBJ1-1, with 7 bases matching TRBD1. The CDR3 contains 14 residues. The V gene's germline CDR1 is LGHNA and CDR2 YSLEER. The V segment lost 3 bases and the J segment 4 bases; nucleotides outside the gene matches: 5. CDR3 amino acids: CASSHRGGGTEAFF. The CDR3 DNA is TGCGCCAGCAGCCATAGAGGGGGCGGCACTGAAGCTTTCTTT.

V is TRBV28 and J is TRBJ1-5; D gene ambiguous. The CDR3 spans 13 residues. Germline-derived CDR1 and CDR2 are MDHEN and SYDVKM. Trimming took off 6 bases at V and 0 bases at J, with 6 bases between the two ends. CDR3: CASRRYSNQPQHF. Written as DNA, the CDR3 is TGTGCCAGCAGAAGGTATAGCAATCAGCCCCAGCATTTT.

Points on this clone: The same CDR3 is also encoded by other DNA sequences in this sample. This chain connects TRBV28 to TRBJ1-5, with a weak D call TRBD1 (5 bases). This CDR3 region has 14 residues. CDR1 and CDR2 from the germline V gene are MDHEN and SYDVKM. Trimming removed 1 base from V and 7 bases from J, with 11 bases in between. The DNA of the CDR3 is TGTGCCAGCAGTTTATCGCAGGGCGGCCAGCCCCAGCATTTT. This sequence encodes CASSLSQGGQPQHF.

The chain uses TRBV5-1 and TRBJ2-5; the D gene could be TRBD1 or TRBD2 (5 bases each). The V and J ends lost 3 bases and 5 bases respectively, with 14 bases between them. This CDR3 region has 14 residues. The germline V gene has CDR1 SGHRS and CDR2 YFSETQ. CDR3 residues: CASSSGDGVETQYF. DNA for the CDR3: TGCGCCAGCAGCTCCGGGGACGGGGTGGAGACCCAGTACTTC. Supplemented by reference TRBV5-1 and TRBJ2-5, the full variable domain reads KAGVTQTPRYLIKTRGQQVTLSCSPISGHRSVSWYQQTPGQGLQFLFEYFSETQRNKGNFPGRFSGRQFSNSRSEMNVSTLELGDSALYLCASSSGDGVETQYFGPGTRLLVL.

V usage is TRBV29-1 and J usage is TRBJ2-2, with D possibly being TRBD1 or TRBD2 (5 bases each). This CDR3 has 14 residues. The germline V gene has CDR1 SQVTM and CDR2 ANQGSEA. Trimming took off 4 bases at V and 1 base at J, with 10 bases between the two ends. The CDR3 sequence: CSVVRDRNTGELFF. DNA of the CDR3: TGCAGCGTTGTAAGGGACCGGAACACCGGGGAGCTGTTTTTT.

The V and J genes are TRBV19 and TRBJ2-7; TRBD2 matches 14 bases. Germline V gives CDR1 LNHDA, CDR2 SQIVND (reference sequence). This CDR3 is 18 amino acids long. V was clipped by 3 bases and J by 0 bases; unmatched bases: 7. The CDR3 reads CASSMSGTSGGSSYEQYF. CDR3 nucleotides: TGTGCCAGTAGTATGTCGGGGACTAGCGGGGGTAGCTCCTACGAGCAGTACTTC.